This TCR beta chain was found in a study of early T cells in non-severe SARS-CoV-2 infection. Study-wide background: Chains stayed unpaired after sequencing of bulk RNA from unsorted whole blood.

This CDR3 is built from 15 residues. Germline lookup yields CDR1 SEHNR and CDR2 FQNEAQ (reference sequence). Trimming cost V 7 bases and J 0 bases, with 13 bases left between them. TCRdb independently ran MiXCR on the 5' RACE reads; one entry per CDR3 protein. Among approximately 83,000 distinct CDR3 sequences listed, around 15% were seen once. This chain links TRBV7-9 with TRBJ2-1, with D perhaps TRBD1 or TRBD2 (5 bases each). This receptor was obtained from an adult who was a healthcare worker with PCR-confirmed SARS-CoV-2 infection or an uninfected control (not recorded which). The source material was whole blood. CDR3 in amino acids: CASTPVGVSYNEQFF. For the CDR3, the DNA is TGTGCCAGCACCCCTGTGGGGGTCTCCTACAATGAGCAGTTCTTC.